This is a list of T cell receptor beta chains from one sample in a study of radiotherapy plus CTLA-4 blockade in lung cancer. The table came from immunoSEQ multiplex PCR; TCRdb's copy has only in-frame clones and leaves some out. This repertoire shows tens of thousands of clones, around 79% found once; its top ten account for about 8%. The sequencing used peripheral blood, collected from a patient treated with radiotherapy plus ipilimumab. Receptor source: a human donor with non-small cell lung cancer who had a complete response to radiotherapy plus ipilimumab. Both conserved end residues are part of each CDR3. The order of the fields is CDR3 protein, CDR3 DNA, V gene, J gene, CDR3 length, D gene, clone size. The D gene is left open where the match is weak. A clone size is listed for some rows: how often the clone was seen (once, few, many), or a class if it is expanded.

CASSSIQETQYF,TGTGCCAGCAGCTCTATCCAAGAGACCCAGTACTTC,TRBV5-6,TRBJ2-5,12,NA,NA
CASSISQYNYGYTF,TGTGCCAGTAGTATCTCGCAGTATAACTATGGCTACACCTTC,TRBV19,TRBJ1-2,14,NA,NA
CASSPSVGNTIYF,TGTGCCAGCAGCCCTTCGGTCGGAAACACCATATATTTT,TRBV7-2,TRBJ1-3,13,NA,NA
CASTAGQLQETQYF,TGTGCCAGTACCGCGGGCCAGCTCCAAGAGACCCAGTACTTC,TRBV19,TRBJ2-5,14,NA,NA
CAITKRSDTGELFF,TGTGCCATCACCAAGCGATCAGACACCGGGGAGCTGTTTTTT,TRBV10-3,TRBJ2-2,14,NA,NA
CASSEGGGGDTQYF,TGTGCCAGCAGTGAAGGAGGGGGAGGGGATACGCAGTATTTT,TRBV6-1,TRBJ2-3,14,NA,once
CSPIPGRGMNTEAFF,TGCAGCCCGATCCCTGGGAGGGGGATGAACACTGAAGCTTTCTTT,TRBV29-1,TRBJ1-1,15,NA,NA
CASSGGGGLNNQPQHF,TGTGCCAGCAGTGGGGGCGGGGGGCTAAACAATCAGCCCCAGCATTTT,TRBV2,TRBJ1-5,16,NA,NA
CSVEGTSGSSHYNEQFF,TGCAGCGTTGAAGGGACTAGCGGGAGCTCCCACTACAATGAGCAGTTCTTC,TRBV29-1,TRBJ2-1,17,TRBD2,NA
CASSLGQGLSNQPQHF,TGTGCCAGCAGCTTGGGACAGGGCTTAAGCAATCAGCCCCAGCATTTT,TRBV5-6,TRBJ1-5,16,TRBD1,NA
CASREDSSTDTQYF,TGCGCCAGCAGGGAGGACTCTAGCACAGATACGCAGTATTTT,TRBV5-1,TRBJ2-3,14,NA,once
CASSLGAGYGYTF,TGTGCCAGCAGCTTAGGAGCGGGCTATGGCTACACCTTC,TRBV7-2,TRBJ1-2,13,NA,NA
CASTRGRGQPQHF,TGTGCCAGCACTAGGGGGCGAGGTCAGCCCCAGCATTTT,TRBV6-5,TRBJ1-5,13,TRBD1,NA
CASSPNQMNTGELFF,TGTGCCAGCTCACCAAACCAGATGAACACCGGGGAGCTGTTTTTT,TRBV18,TRBJ2-2,15,NA,NA
CAWSVHRQGKLSYNSPLHF,TGTGCCTGGAGTGTACACCGGCAGGGAAAACTCTCCTATAATTCACCCCTCCACTTT,TRBV30,TRBJ1-6,19,NA,once
CASSLRAPKGRGRYEQYF,TGTGCCAGCAGTTTAAGGGCTCCTAAGGGGCGGGGGAGATACGAGCAGTACTTC,TRBV27,TRBJ2-7,18,TRBD2,NA
CAIRGGNEQFF,TGTGCCATCAGGGGAGGTAATGAGCAGTTCTTC,TRBV10-3,TRBJ2-1,11,NA,NA
CAWTTSGLAQYF,TGTGCCTGGACGACTAGCGGGCTCGCGCAGTATTTT,TRBV30,TRBJ2-3,12,TRBD2,once
CASSYGYDSVNEQFF,TGTGCCAGCAGTTACGGCTACGACTCGGTCAATGAGCAGTTCTTC,TRBV6-5,TRBJ2-1,15,NA,NA
CASSIVQGVVTEAFF,TGTGCCAGTAGTATAGTCCAGGGGGTGGTCACTGAAGCTTTCTTT,TRBV19,TRBJ1-1,15,TRBD1,NA
CASSPGQGYQPQHF,TGCGCCAGCAGCCCAGGACAGGGATATCAGCCCCAGCATTTT,TRBV5-1,TRBJ1-5,14,TRBD1,NA
CASSLWDRGTDEQYF,TGTGCCAGCAGCTTGTGGGACAGGGGTACCGACGAGCAGTACTTC,TRBV5-8,TRBJ2-7,15,TRBD1,NA
CASSIGGREKLFF,TGTGCCAGTAGTATCGGGGGGCGTGAAAAACTGTTTTTT,TRBV19,TRBJ1-4,13,NA,once
CASSKDGIAYEQYF,TGTGCCAGCAGCAAGGACGGGATTGCCTACGAGCAGTACTTC,TRBV5-6,TRBJ2-7,14,NA,NA
CASSSGQGVDQPQHF,TGTGCCAGCAGCTCCGGACAGGGAGTAGATCAGCCCCAGCATTTT,TRBV11-2,TRBJ1-5,15,TRBD1,NA
CASSSPRTGGYSTDTQYF,TGTGCCAGCAGCTCCCCACGGACTGGAGGATATAGCACAGATACGCAGTATTTT,TRBV7-8,TRBJ2-3,18,NA,NA